This entry describes one T cell receptor beta chain. The data were taken from a study of blood T cell repertoires in COVID-19. Between the trimmed V and J ends, which lost 1 base and 3 bases, there was a span of 11 bases. Germline V gene lookup returns CDR1 SGHRS and CDR2 YFSETQ. CDR3 length: 14 amino acids. TCRdb's table, derived via immunoSEQ multiplex PCR, lists solely in-frame clones and lacks some. In the table there are 15,000 to 20,000 clones, roughly 88% of which are singletons. This TCR was recovered from a human donor in a cohort sampled during active COVID-19. V gene TRBV5-1 combines with J gene TRBJ2-7; D uncertain. Sequencing input: peripheral blood. CDR3: CASSLSLEVYEQYF. The DNA of the CDR3 is TGCGCCAGCAGCTTGTCCCTAGAGGTCTACGAGCAGTACTTC.